The 18 T cell receptor beta chains in this list originate from one sample, sequenced in a study of T cell responses to AZD1222 COVID-19 vaccine. Data came from immunoSEQ multiplex PCR; TCRdb stores just in-frame clones and leaves some out. The data contain around 95,000 clones, more than 75% of them singletons. Sequencing used peripheral blood, obtained on day 0 of MenACWY control vaccination. The receptors come from an adult in good health.

The rearrangement joins TRBV11-3 to TRBJ2-1; 10 bases map to TRBD1. Trimming cost V 1 base and J 9 bases; bases outside gene matches: 6. The CDR3 spans 15 residues. Germline values: CDR1 SGHNT, CDR2 YENEEA. Written as DNA, the CDR3 is TGTGCCAGCAGCTTAGCCTTAGGACAGGGGGGTGAGCAGTTCTTC. This codes for CASSLALGQGGEQFF.

The chain joins TRBV6-2 or TRBV6-3 to TRBJ2-2, with D maybe TRBD1 (6 bases). There are 13 residues in the CDR3. Germline V gene sequence: CDR1 MNHEY, CDR2 SVGEGT. Trimming removed 2 bases from V and 8 bases from J, with 9 bases in between. The CDR3 DNA is TGTGCCAGCAGTTACGGGGGCCGGGGGGAGCTGTTTTTT. Amino acid sequence: CASSYGGRGELFF.

CDR3 nucleotide sequence: TGCAGCGTTGCTGGAGGGGCCGCGAACACTGAAGCTTTCTTT. Translation gives CSVAGGAANTEAFF. The V call is TRBV29-1, the J call TRBJ1-1, with a possible D match to TRBD1 (5 bases). Germline CDR1 and CDR2: SQVTM and ANQGSEA. The CDR3 is 14 residues long. Trimming shortened V by 4 bases and J by 1 base, and 13 bases separated the two germline ends.

V usage is TRBV28 and J usage is TRBJ2-7; no firm D call. Germline assignment: CDR1 MDHEN and CDR2 SYDVKM. This CDR3 contains 11 residues. Trimming took 8 bases from V and 7 from J, leaving 12 bases between them. The CDR3 loop reads CASGVPREQYF. In nucleotides, the CDR3 is TGTGCCAGCGGAGTCCCGAGGGAGCAGTACTTC.

V is TRBV5-4 and J is TRBJ2-5, with D uncertain. The V end was cut by 0 bases, the J end by 3 bases, with 0 bases between. Germline V gene sequence: CDR1 SGHNT, CDR2 YYREEE (reference sequence). CDR3 length equals 11 residues. The CDR3 spells CASSLEETQYF. Here the CDR3 DNA reads TGTGCCAGCAGCTTGGAAGAGACCCAGTACTTC.

The chain carries TRBV27 and TRBJ1-6, with D perhaps TRBD1 (6 bases). Deletions cut 6 bases from V and 10 bases from J, with 22 bases between. In germline, CDR1 is MNHEY, CDR2 SMNVEV (reference sequence). The CDR3 is made up of 16 amino acids. CDR3 DNA sequence: TGTGCCAGCAGACTCCGGACAGCCGGAGGAGGATCACCCCTCCACTTT. It translates to CASRLRTAGGGSPLHF.

CDR3 sequence (DNA): TGCGCCAGCAGCCGAGGGGGGAGTACAGATACGCAGTATTTT. Translated, it gives CASSRGGSTDTQYF. V and J are TRBV5-1 and TRBJ2-3; D possibly uses TRBD1 or TRBD2 (6 bases each). CDR1 and CDR2 from the germline V gene are SGHRS and YFSETQ. The V gene lost 4 bases and the J gene lost 3 bases, with 12 bases spanning the gap. The CDR3 runs 14 residues. Using reference TRBV5-1 and TRBJ2-3 for the parts outside the CDR3, the full variable domain is KAGVTQTPRYLIKTRGQQVTLSCSPISGHRSVSWYQQTPGQGLQFLFEYFSETQRNKGNFPGRFSGRQFSNSRSEMNVSTLELGDSALYLCASSRGGSTDTQYFGPGTRLTVL.

J is TRBJ2-7 and V is TRBV28; D not resolved. This CDR3 region has 13 residues. V was cut by 2 bases and J by 1 base, with 6 bases left in between. The germline CDR1 and CDR2 sequences are MDHEN and SYDVKM. Here the CDR3 reads CASSLVPSYEQYF. The CDR3 nucleotides read TGTGCCAGCAGTTTAGTACCATCCTACGAGCAGTACTTC.

The rearrangement joins TRBV7-3 to TRBJ2-7; tentative D call: TRBD2 (6 bases). The CDR3 length is 14 residues. Germline lookup yields CDR1 SGHTA and CDR2 FQGTGA. The V end lost 5 bases, the J end lost 6 bases, and 17 bases lay between the germline ends. CDR3 coding DNA: TGTGCCAGCAGCCTAGACGGGGGAGGAGGCGAGCAGTACTTC. This codes for CASSLDGGGGEQYF.

CDR3 in amino acids: CANWWGAEVDEQFF. CDR3 DNA sequence: TGTGCCAACTGGTGGGGGGCCGAGGTCGATGAGCAGTTCTTC. V gene TRBV7-6 combines with J gene TRBJ2-1; possibly TRBD1 or TRBD2 for D (6 bases each). The CDR3 runs 14 residues. V gave up 10 bases and J gave up 8 bases, with 21 bases separating them. Germline V lookup: CDR1 SGHVS, CDR2 FNYEAQ.

The chain employs TRBV28 and TRBJ1-1; D call uncertain. The CDR3 length is 14 residues. Germline V lookup: CDR1 MDHEN, CDR2 SYDVKM. Trimming cost V 0 bases and J 1 base, with 6 bases left between them. CDR3 region: CASSLWGPNTEAFF. CDR3 nucleotides: TGTGCCAGCAGTTTATGGGGCCCGAACACTGAAGCTTTCTTT.

The chain employs TRBV28 and TRBJ1-3, with no clear D. From germline, CDR1 is MDHEN and CDR2 SYDVKM. This CDR3 has 15 amino acids. Trimming pared 5 bases from V and 5 bases from J, leaving 16 bases between. The CDR3 region is CASSEAKLARNTIYF. In nucleotides, the CDR3 is TGTGCCAGCAGTGAGGCCAAACTCGCAAGAAACACCATATATTTT.

The rearrangement joins TRBV9 to TRBJ2-7; a weak D match, TRBD2 (6 bases). This CDR3 comprises 16 residues. V gave up 0 bases and J gave up 12 bases, with 25 bases separating them. Per the germline V gene, CDR1 is SGDLS and CDR2 is YYNGEE. Written as DNA, the CDR3 is TGTGCCAGCAGCGTAGGTGTTTTTGGGACTTTGGATAAGGTGTACTTC. Translated, it gives CASSVGVFGTLDKVYF.

The gene calls are TRBV12-5 and TRBJ2-7; D gene ambiguous. Trimming shortened V by 1 base and J by 0 bases, and 16 bases separated the two germline ends. Per germline, CDR1 LGHNT and CDR2 FRNRAP. This CDR3 is 17 amino acids long. The CDR3 loop is CASGLAVDATTSYEQYF. The CDR3 region has the DNA TGTGCTAGTGGTTTGGCGGTGGACGCCACTACCTCCTACGAGCAGTACTTC.

This clone came up many times. The V gene is TRBV12-5, the J gene TRBJ1-1; D gene ambiguous. In germline, CDR1 is LGHNT, CDR2 FRNRAP. There are 14 residues in the CDR3. V lost 5 bases and J lost 2, with 12 bases in between. The CDR3: CASGPPHSNTEAFF. CDR3 sequence (DNA): TGTGCTAGTGGTCCTCCTCACAGTAACACTGAAGCTTTCTTT.

J is TRBJ2-2 and V is TRBV7-3, with 7 bases fitting TRBD2. J was trimmed by 1 base and V by 4 bases; bases with no gene match: 6. The CDR3 spans 16 residues. CDR1 and CDR2 from the germline V gene are SGHTA and FQGTGA. CDR3: CASSSKTSVNTGELFF. In DNA, the CDR3 is TGTGCCAGCAGCTCCAAAACTAGCGTGAACACCGGGGAGCTGTTTTTT.

The J gene is TRBJ2-1, the V gene TRBV9; D is unresolved. Trimming removed 0 bases from V and 6 bases from J, with 13 bases in between. The germline V gene has CDR1 SGDLS and CDR2 YYNGEE. CDR3 length: 15 residues. The CDR3 spells CASSVATAIGNEQFF. The CDR3 DNA is TGTGCCAGCAGCGTAGCCACGGCTATTGGCAATGAGCAGTTCTTC.

The rearrangement uses TRBV4-2 and TRBJ2-7, with 7 bases matching TRBD1. This CDR3 spans 14 amino acids. CDR1 LGHNA and CDR2 YNFKEQ come from the germline V gene. Trimming at V came to 6 bases and at J to 6 bases, leaving 11 bases not matched to a gene. Here the CDR3 reads CASRTTTGTGEQYF. In DNA, the CDR3 is TGTGCCAGCAGGACCACGACAGGGACGGGCGAGCAGTACTTC.